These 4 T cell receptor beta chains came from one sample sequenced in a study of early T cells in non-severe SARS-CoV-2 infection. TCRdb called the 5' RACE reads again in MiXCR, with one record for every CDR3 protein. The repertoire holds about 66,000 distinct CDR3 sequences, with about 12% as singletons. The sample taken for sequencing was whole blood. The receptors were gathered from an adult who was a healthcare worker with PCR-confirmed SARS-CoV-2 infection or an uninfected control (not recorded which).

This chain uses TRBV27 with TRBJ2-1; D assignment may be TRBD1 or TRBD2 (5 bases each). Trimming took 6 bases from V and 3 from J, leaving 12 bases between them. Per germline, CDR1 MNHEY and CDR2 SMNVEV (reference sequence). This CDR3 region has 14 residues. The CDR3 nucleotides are TGTGCCAGCAGCCAACTAGGGGTCTACAATGAGCAGTTCTTC. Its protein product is CASSQLGVYNEQFF.

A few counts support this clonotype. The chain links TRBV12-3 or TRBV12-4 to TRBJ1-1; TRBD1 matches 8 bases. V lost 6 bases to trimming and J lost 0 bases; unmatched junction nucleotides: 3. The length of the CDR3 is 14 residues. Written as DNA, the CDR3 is TGTGCCAGCAGCGACAGGGGAATGAACACTGAAGCTTTCTTT. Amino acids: CASSDRGMNTEAFF.

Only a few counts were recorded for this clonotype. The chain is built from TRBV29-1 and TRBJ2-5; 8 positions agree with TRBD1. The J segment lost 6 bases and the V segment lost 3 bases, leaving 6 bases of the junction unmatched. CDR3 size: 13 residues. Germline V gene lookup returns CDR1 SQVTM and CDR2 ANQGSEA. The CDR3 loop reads CSVDSQGAQTQYF. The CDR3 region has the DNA TGCAGCGTTGATAGCCAGGGGGCACAGACCCAGTACTTC.

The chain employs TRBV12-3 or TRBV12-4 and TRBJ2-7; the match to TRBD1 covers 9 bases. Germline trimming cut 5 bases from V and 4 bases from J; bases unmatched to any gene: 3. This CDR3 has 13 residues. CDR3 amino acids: CASSTGQGYEQYF. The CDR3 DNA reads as TGTGCCAGCAGTACTGGACAGGGGTACGAGCAGTACTTC.